A single sample is the source of the 3 T cell receptor beta chains below, sequenced in a study of control samples from healthy donors and cancer patients. Assay used: immunoSEQ multiplex PCR; TCRdb lists only in-frame clones, some missing. The profile shows approximately 82,000 clones, over 90% of them singletons. The sequencing sample was made of blood. These receptors all stem from a woman between 18 and 29 years old in good health.

This chain joins TRBV5-4 and TRBJ1-2, with D perhaps matching TRBD1 (5 bases). V dropped 0 bases and J dropped 8 bases, with 14 bases sitting between them. There are 14 residues in the CDR3. Germline loops: CDR1 SGHNT, CDR2 YYREEE (reference sequence). CDR3 nucleotide sequence: TGTGCCAGCAGCTTGGGGTCGGGGGATTCCGGCTACACCTTC. Amino acids: CASSLGSGDSGYTF.

The V gene is TRBV5-1, the J gene TRBJ1-6; D remains unclear. This CDR3 region has 16 residues. Trimming stripped 0 bases from V and 4 bases from J, with 11 bases between. The V gene's germline CDR1 is SGHRS and CDR2 YFSETQ. The DNA for the CDR3 is TGCGCCAGCAGCTTGGCGGATACCCCATATAATTCACCCCTCCACTTT. This gives the protein CASSLADTPYNSPLHF. The whole variable domain, remainder taken from reference TRBV5-1 and TRBJ1-6, is KAGVTQTPRYLIKTRGQQVTLSCSPISGHRSVSWYQQTPGQGLQFLFEYFSETQRNKGNFPGRFSGRQFSNSRSEMNVSTLELGDSALYLCASSLADTPYNSPLHFGNGTRLTVT.

V gene TRBV19 combines with J gene TRBJ2-5; 7 bases agree with TRBD1. The CDR3 length is 15 residues. Germline V gene data show CDR1 as LNHDA and CDR2 as SQIVND (reference sequence). V shed 7 bases and J 5 bases; nucleotides not matched to a gene: 13. In nucleotides, the CDR3 is TGTGCCAGTACCCCCACTCTTCTACAGGGGGAGACCCAGTACTTC. It specifies CASTPTLLQGETQYF.